This T cell receptor beta chain was retrieved from a study of T cells after posttransplantation cyclophosphamide. In the case of this clone: The antigen remains undetermined.

Busulfan-fludarabine conditioning, marrow transplant, and cyclophosphamide on days +3 and +4 were administered. V dropped 4 bases and J dropped 5 bases, with 15 bases sitting between them. The CDR3 covers 15 residues. Germline values: CDR1 SGHRS, CDR2 YFSETQ. Broader study findings: Donor CD8+ memory clones often dominated recipient blood repertoires at later times. Tissue-infiltrating T cells from skin or gut overlapped little with blood T cells.

Repertoires were generated with immunoSEQ multiplex PCR, while TCRdb's copy carries only in-frame clones and drops some. This repertoire shows roughly 20,000 clones, 74% found once; its top ten account for less than 35%. The gene calls are TRBV5-1 and TRBJ2-2; TRBD1 is a possible D gene (5 bases). Sequencing was performed on PBMCs, taken after an allogeneic stem cell transplant with post-transplant cyclophosphamide. The receptor was derived from a male patient aged 25-45 years who received an allogeneic stem cell transplant from a related donor, was CMV-positive, and had acute GVHD only. Some T cells may originate from the graft donor. The CDR3 sequence: CASSAGPQETGELFF. The CDR3 bases are TGCGCCAGCAGCGCCGGGCCACAGGAAACCGGGGAGCTGTTTTTT.